What follows is one TCR beta chain and its context. This specimen belongs to a study of T cells after posttransplantation cyclophosphamide. The data were produced by immunoSEQ multiplex PCR, yet TCRdb's version contains in-frame clones alone and is incomplete. In the table there are 6,500 to 8,000 clones, around 78% of which are singletons. Unmatched junction bases numbered 11, after V lost 6 bases and J lost 1 base. This CDR3 has 16 residues. Germline CDR1 SNHLY, CDR2 FYNNEI. The genes are TRBV2 and TRBJ1-1, with TRBD1 matching 7 bases. The clonotype originates from a woman between 50 and 59 years old in good health and a related stem cell transplant donor. What was sequenced was memory CD4+ T cells sorted from blood. The CDR3 DNA is TGTGCCAGCAGCCCCACAATACAGGGGTCGAACACTGAAGCTTTCTTT. Residues: CASSPTIQGSNTEAFF.